What follows are 13 T cell receptor beta chains derived from one specimen sequenced in a study of graft-versus-host responses after intestinal transplantation. The data were produced by immunoSEQ multiplex PCR, yet TCRdb's version contains in-frame clones alone and is incomplete. This repertoire shows under 75,000 clones, about 90% found once; its top ten account for 3.5% to 5%. Antigen specificity for these receptors is unknown. The source material was unstimulated CD8+ T cells sorted from spleen or lymph node cells, sampled before transplant. The receptors stem from a human donor who was the organ donor for an intestinal transplant.

This clone was seen more than once but under ten times. The rearrangement joins TRBV28 to TRBJ1-1; no reliable D call. V was pared by 3 bases and J by 7 bases, with 15 bases between. There are 14 residues in the CDR3. The germline V gene encodes CDR1 MDHEN and CDR2 SYDVKM. Here the CDR3 reads CASSFQSGGREAFF. CDR3 nucleotide sequence: TGTGCCAGCAGTTTCCAGTCGGGCGGGCGTGAAGCTTTCTTT.

The V gene is TRBV6-1, the J gene TRBJ2-7, with D tentatively TRBD2 (6 bases). The ends were cut back, 6 bases at V and 5 bases at J, with 14 bases in the middle. In germline, CDR1 is MNHNS, CDR2 SASEGT. This CDR3 comprises 13 residues. The CDR3 bases are TGTGCCAGCAGCCGACTAGAGAATAACGAGCAGTACGTC. This encodes CASSRLENNEQYV.

The chain uses TRBV7-9 and TRBJ1-6; TRBD1 agrees at 9 bases. The V gene end was trimmed by 5 bases and the J gene end by 0 bases; junction bases not matched to a gene: 5. The V gene's germline CDR1 is SEHNR and CDR2 FQNEAQ (reference sequence). The CDR3 length is 17 residues. Here the CDR3 DNA reads TGTGCCAGCAGCGGTAGGACAGGGGACTCCTATAATTCACCCCTCCACTTT. Translation: CASSGRTGDSYNSPLHF.

The chain couples TRBV28 to TRBJ1-5; D is ambiguous. The CDR3 runs to 14 residues. Trimming stripped 3 bases from V and 6 bases from J, with 12 bases between. Germline CDR1 reads MDHEN; CDR2 reads SYDVKM. CDR3: CASSFLSGRQPQHF. The CDR3, as DNA: TGTGCCAGCAGTTTCCTGTCTGGGCGTCAGCCCCAGCATTTT. Together with reference TRBV28 and TRBJ1-5, the CDR3 gives the full variable domain: DVKVTQSSRYLVKRTGEKVFLECVQDMDHENMFWYRQDPGLGLRLIYFSYDVKMKEKGDIPEGYSVSREKKERFSLILESASTNQTSMYLCASSFLSGRQPQHFGDGTRLSIL.

This chain joins TRBV14 and TRBJ2-3; D remains unclear. CDR1 and CDR2 from the germline V gene are SGHDN and FVKESK. Trimming pared 4 bases from V and 5 bases from J, leaving 13 bases between. The CDR3 is 14 residues long. CDR3 in DNA: TGTGCCAGCAGCCCCCTCCTACTCGAAGATACGCAGTATTTT. This encodes CASSPLLLEDTQYF.

This chain uses TRBV13 with TRBJ2-1, with 8 bases fitting TRBD2. Germline V gene data show CDR1 as PRHDT and CDR2 as FYEKMQ (reference sequence). The CDR3 is 17 amino acids. Losses at the gene ends were 5 bases for V and 3 bases for J; bases not matched to a gene: 12. The CDR3 DNA reads as TGTGCCAGCAGCCGCCGCTCCGGGGGGGCCTTCTACAATGAGCAGTTCTTC. Translation: CASSRRSGGAFYNEQFF.

This chain uses TRBV19 with TRBJ1-1; perhaps TRBD1 as D (5 bases). Germline V CDR1 and CDR2: LNHDA, SQIVND (reference sequence). The V and J ends lost 3 bases and 1 base respectively, with 21 bases between them. The length of the CDR3 is 18 residues. In DNA, the CDR3 is TGTGCCAGTAGTATCATGGGGGAAGTGGGGGGTGCGAACACTGAAGCTTTCTTT. Its protein product is CASSIMGEVGGANTEAFF.

The chain links TRBV7-3 to TRBJ2-5, with D possibly being TRBD2 (5 bases). The V end was cut by 8 bases, the J end by 1 base, with 11 bases between. This CDR3 has 13 residues. Per the germline V gene, CDR1 is SGHTA and CDR2 is FQGTGA. As DNA, the CDR3 is TGTGCCAGCTCCGGAGGAATCCAAGAGACCCAGTACTTC. It specifies CASSGGIQETQYF.

The chain uses TRBV29-1 and TRBJ2-1, with no clear D. Trimming stripped 1 base from V and 6 bases from J, with 13 bases between. Germline CDR1 SQVTM, CDR2 ANQGSEA. This CDR3 has 14 amino acids. Here the CDR3 reads CSVEVGVTGNEQFF. Here the CDR3 DNA reads TGCAGCGTTGAAGTAGGTGTTACGGGCAATGAGCAGTTCTTC.

The genes are TRBV15 and TRBJ1-4; D gene uncertain. In germline, CDR1 is LNHNV, CDR2 YYDKDF (reference sequence). The CDR3 runs to 16 residues. V was clipped by 0 bases and J by 0 bases, with 8 bases between them. The CDR3 spells CATSRDLEATNEKLFF. In DNA form, the CDR3 reads TGTGCCACCAGCAGAGATCTCGAGGCAACTAATGAAAAACTGTTTTTT.

This clone occurred once. The chain uses TRBV9 and TRBJ1-2, with D possibly TRBD1 on 5 matching bases. Deletions cut 3 bases from V and 2 bases from J, with 32 bases between. The germline V gene encodes CDR1 SGDLS and CDR2 YYNGEE. CDR3 length: 21 residues. The CDR3 protein is CASSETKGEWEGRQRNYGYTF. For the CDR3, the DNA is TGTGCCAGCAGCGAAACTAAAGGAGAGTGGGAGGGACGCCAAAGGAACTATGGCTACACCTTC. Full variable domain (outside the CDR3, taken from reference TRBV9 and TRBJ1-2): DSGVTQTPKHLITATGQRVTLRCSPRSGDLSVYWYQQSLDQGLQFLIQYYNGEERAKGNILERFSAQQFPDLHSELNLSSLELGDSALYFCASSETKGEWEGRQRNYGYTFGSGTRLTVV.

CDR3 nucleotides: TGCAGCGTCTCAGGGTATGATGAAGCTTTCTTT. Encoded protein: CSVSGYDEAFF. The chain recombines TRBV29-1 with TRBJ1-1, with D possibly matching TRBD1 (5 bases). The CDR3 loop spans 11 amino acids. Trimming shortened V by 6 bases and J by 7 bases, and 12 bases separated the two germline ends. Germline CDR1 reads SQVTM; CDR2 reads ANQGSEA.

The chain is built from TRBV14 and TRBJ2-1, with 11 bases that match TRBD2. The J segment lost 1 base and the V segment lost 4 bases, leaving 3 bases of the junction unmatched. Germline lookup yields CDR1 SGHDN and CDR2 FVKESK. The CDR3 extends over 16 amino acids. This chain's CDR3 is CASSPTSGESYNEQFF. The DNA for the CDR3 is TGTGCCAGCAGCCCGACTAGCGGGGAATCCTACAATGAGCAGTTCTTC.